Each of the 18 T cell receptor beta chains below was sequenced from the same sample in a study of shared clonotypes between healthy human individuals. TCRdb's table, derived via immunoSEQ multiplex PCR, lists solely in-frame clones and lacks some. Of about 480,000 clones in the sample, over 75% were seen once. Material for sequencing was PBMCs. The receptors derive from a woman aged 40 to 50 in good health. Some clones in this sample may be carry-over from other donors' samples.

The chain combines TRBV2 with TRBJ1-4; TRBD1 matches 8 bases. This CDR3 has 14 residues. Looked up from germline, CDR1 is SNHLY and CDR2 is FYNNEI. V was clipped by 3 bases and J by 8 bases; unmatched bases: 5. The CDR3 DNA sequence: TGTGCCAGCAGTGACAGGGGGCGACTGGAAAAACTGTTTTTT. Protein product: CASSDRGRLEKLFF. Together with reference TRBV2 and TRBJ1-4, the CDR3 gives the full variable domain: EPEVTQTPSHQVTQMGQEVILRCVPISNHLYFYWYRQILGQKVEFLVSFYNNEISEKSEIFDDQFSVERPDGSNFTLKIRSTKLEDSAMYFCASSDRGRLEKLFFGSGTQLSVL.

The CDR3 DNA reads TGCGCCAGCAGCTTCCGGGGTAGAACAGATACGCAGTATTTT. Protein product: CASSFRGRTDTQYF. The chain uses TRBV5-1 and TRBJ2-3; a possible D gene is TRBD2 (5 bases). The CDR3 covers 14 residues. Trimming left V 2 bases short and J 3 bases short, with 10 bases between. Per germline, CDR1 SGHRS and CDR2 YFSETQ.

This clone was detected a few times. J is TRBJ2-7 and V is TRBV27, with 9 positions matching TRBD2. This CDR3 region has 16 residues. The trim removed 1 base at V and 5 bases at J, leaving 9 bases unmatched. Germline V CDR1 and CDR2: MNHEY, SMNVEV (reference sequence). DNA of the CDR3: TGTGCCAGCAGTTTATACTCACGGCTAGCGGGAAACGAGCAGTACTTC. It specifies CASSLYSRLAGNEQYF.

This clone was observed a handful of times. This chain links TRBV30 with TRBJ1-1; D is unresolved. The CDR3 is 13 amino acids. CDR1 and CDR2 from the germline V gene are GTSNPN and SVGIG (reference sequence). V was clipped by 2 bases and J by 4 bases, with 11 bases between them. CDR3 DNA: TGTGCCTGGAGTTGGGCCGAGTTCACTGAAGCTTTCTTT. As protein: CAWSWAEFTEAFF.

This clone was observed a handful of times. The chain carries TRBV5-1 and TRBJ2-3; D remains unclear. CDR1 and CDR2 from the germline V gene are SGHRS and YFSETQ. With 0 bases removed from V and 1 base from J, the gap between germline ends came to 9 bases. CDR3 size: 15 residues. Here the CDR3 reads CASSLGELGTDTQYF. CDR3 nucleotides: TGCGCCAGCAGCTTGGGTGAGCTGGGCACAGATACGCAGTATTTT.

The table lists this clone with a count of one. This sample includes further DNA sequences coding for the same CDR3. J is TRBJ2-1 and V is TRBV28; 12 bases line up with TRBD2. V gave up 6 bases and J gave up 0 bases; unmatched junction bases: 0. The CDR3 extends over 15 amino acids. CDR1 MDHEN and CDR2 SYDVKM come from the germline V gene. The CDR3 nucleotides are TGTGCCAGCAGGACTAGCGGGGGCTCCTACAATGAGCAGTTCTTC. Encoded protein: CASRTSGGSYNEQFF. The full variable domain, its missing parts supplied by reference TRBV28 and TRBJ2-1, is DVKVTQSSRYLVKRTGEKVFLECVQDMDHENMFWYRQDPGLGLRLIYFSYDVKMKEKGDIPEGYSVSREKKERFSLILESASTNQTSMYLCASRTSGGSYNEQFFGPGTRLTVL.

V usage is TRBV9 and J usage is TRBJ1-4; no reliable D call. In germline, CDR1 is SGDLS, CDR2 YYNGEE. The CDR3 is made up of 12 amino acids. The V end lost 4 bases, the J end lost 4 bases, and 5 bases lay between the germline ends. Here the CDR3 reads CASSPRNEKLFF. The CDR3 DNA is TGTGCCAGCAGCCCCCGTAATGAAAAACTGTTTTTT.

The chain is built from TRBV7-9 and TRBJ2-7; D may correspond to TRBD1 or TRBD2 (6 bases each). Looked up from germline, CDR1 is SEHNR and CDR2 is FQNEAQ (reference sequence). CDR3 length: 14 residues. V shed 5 bases and J shed 5 bases, with 16 bases lying between them. For the CDR3, the DNA is TGTGCCAGCAGCGCCGGAGGGACAAACCACGAGCAGTACTTC. Amino acid sequence: CASSAGGTNHEQYF.

This chain uses TRBV4-1 with TRBJ2-1; tentative D call: TRBD2 (6 bases). Trimming removed 0 bases at V and 8 bases at J, with 14 bases between. CDR3 size: 15 residues. Germline CDR1 MGHRA, CDR2 YSYEKL. The CDR3 reads CASSQDHGRLDEQFF. The DNA of the CDR3 is TGCGCCAGCAGCCAAGATCATGGGAGGTTAGATGAGCAGTTCTTC.

V and J are TRBV21-1 and TRBJ2-3. TRBV21-1 is labeled a pseudogene. The CDR3 spans 16 residues. As DNA, the CDR3 is TGTGCCAGCAGCAAAGGGGGGATGTTCCCGTATGTTACGCAGTATTTT. The encoded protein is CASSKGGMFPYVTQYF.

The chain links TRBV7-2 to TRBJ2-4; maybe TRBD1 (7 bases). V lost 6 bases, J lost 6 bases, and 15 bases lay in between. The CDR3 totals 14 residues. Germline V gives CDR1 SGHTA, CDR2 FQGNSA. The CDR3 bases are TGTGCCAGCAGTTCGCCGCAGGGGGGAAACATTCAGTACTTC. Its protein is CASSSPQGGNIQYF.

A few counts support this clone. V is TRBV5-5 and J is TRBJ1-3; D remains unclear. CDR3 length: 14 amino acids. Trimming pared 2 bases from V and 0 bases from J, leaving 6 bases between. Germline-derived CDR1 and CDR2 are SGHKS and YYEKEE (reference sequence). CDR3 bases: TGTGCCAGCAGCTTCCTAGGCTCTGGAAACACCATATATTTT. This encodes CASSFLGSGNTIYF.

In DNA form, the CDR3 reads TGTGCCAGCAGCTTAGAGGGCCCGGGCACCGGGGAGCTGTTTTTT. Protein product: CASSLEGPGTGELFF. The genes are TRBV7-2 and TRBJ2-2; D is uncertain. Germline V CDR1 and CDR2: SGHTA, FQGNSA. V dropped 1 base and J dropped 4 bases, with 10 bases sitting between them. The CDR3 loop spans 15 amino acids. Full variable domain (missing parts from reference TRBV7-2 and TRBJ2-2): GAGVSQSPSNKVTEKGKDVELRCDPISGHTALYWYRQSLGQGLEFLIYFQGNSAPDKSGLPSDRFSAERTGGSVSTLTIQRTQQEDSAVYLCASSLEGPGTGELFFGEGSRLTVL.

This chain uses TRBV7-6 with TRBJ2-2, with TRBD2 matching over 13 bases. CDR3 length equals 17 residues. From germline, CDR1 is SGHVS and CDR2 FNYEAQ. Unmatched junction bases numbered 2, after V lost 2 bases and J lost 2 bases. The CDR3 DNA is TGTGCCAGCAGCTTACCGGGACTAGCGGGAAACACCGGGGAGCTGTTTTTT. Translation: CASSLPGLAGNTGELFF.

This clone has a single count. The gene calls are TRBV21-1 and TRBJ1-2. TRBV21-1 is termed a pseudogene. The CDR3 sequence is 13 residues long. CDR3 in amino acids: CASSNARLGGYTF. In DNA form, the CDR3 reads TGTGCCAGCAGCAACGCCCGTTTAGGGGGCTACACCTTC.

The CDR3: CASSPGDRYNEQFF. CDR3 nucleotides: TGTGCCAGCAGCCCTGGGGACCGTTACAATGAGCAGTTCTTC. The chain employs TRBV28 and TRBJ2-1; D may be TRBD1 or TRBD2 (5 bases each). CDR3 size: 14 residues. The V gene's germline CDR1 is MDHEN and CDR2 SYDVKM. The V gene lost 6 bases and the J gene lost 4 bases, with 13 bases spanning the gap.

The V and J genes are TRBV5-1 and TRBJ2-2, with 12 bases aligning to TRBD2. This CDR3 is built from 16 residues. The junction had 7 bases not matched to a gene; V was cut back by 5 bases and J by 5 bases. CDR1 and CDR2 (germline): SGHRS, YFSETQ. The chain's CDR3 is CASRRTSGEGTGELFF. The CDR3 coding sequence is TGCGCCAGCAGGAGGACTAGCGGGGAGGGGACCGGGGAGCTGTTTTTT.

In its sample, this clone was seen a few times. The rearrangement links TRBV10-3 to TRBJ1-5; D is ambiguous. CDR1 is ENHRY and CDR2 is SYGVKD in the germline V gene. Trimming took off 2 bases at V and 4 bases at J, with 3 bases between the two ends. The CDR3 runs to 12 residues. The CDR3 here is CAISEVNQPQHF. CDR3 nucleotide sequence: TGTGCCATCAGTGAGGTTAATCAGCCCCAGCATTTT.